Presented here are 17 T cell receptor beta chains from one specimen sequenced in a study of identical twins. TCRdb reanalysed the 5' RACE reads using MiXCR and keeps one entry per CDR3 protein. The sample lists more than 650,000 distinct CDR3 sequences; around 6% were seen once. Sequences were obtained from naive T cells sorted from blood. These TCRs come from a man younger than 35 in good health.

This clonotype was detected ten times or more. The chain links TRBV5-1 to TRBJ2-1; D not certain. The V gene's germline CDR1 is SGHRS and CDR2 YFSETQ. With 6 bases removed from V and 5 bases from J, the gap between germline ends came to 12 bases. This CDR3 has 13 amino acids. The CDR3 nucleotides are TGCGCCAGCACTACGATGAACGACAATGAGCAGTTCTTC. As protein: CASTTMNDNEQFF.

The rearrangement links TRBV12-5 to TRBJ2-3; D not resolved. Germline V CDR1 and CDR2: LGHNT, FRNRAP. Trimming removed 7 bases from V and 6 bases from J, with 11 bases in between. The CDR3 runs to 12 residues. The CDR3 loop reads CASALLWDTQYF. CDR3 nucleotide sequence: TGTGCTAGTGCCCTTTTGTGGGATACGCAGTATTTT.

The chain joins TRBV11-2 to TRBJ2-6, with D perhaps matching TRBD1 (6 bases). This CDR3 is 16 amino acids long. CDR1 is SGHAT, CDR2 FQNNGV, per germline. Trimming cost V 2 bases and J 2 bases, with 10 bases left between them. DNA of the CDR3: TGTGCCAGCAGCTTAAACGCAGGGGCTGGGGCCAACGTCCTGACTTTC. Amino acid sequence: CASSLNAGAGANVLTF. Drawing the rest from reference TRBV11-2 and TRBJ2-6, the complete variable domain is EAGVAQSPRYKIIEKRQSVAFWCNPISGHATLYWYQQILGQGPKLLIQFQNNGVVDDSQLPKDRFSAERLKGVDSTLKIQPAKLEDSAVYLCASSLNAGAGANVLTFGAGSRLTVL.

This clonotype was found many times. The chain employs TRBV15 and TRBJ1-1, with no clear D. Looked up from germline, CDR1 is LNHNV and CDR2 is YYDKDF (reference sequence). The CDR3 totals 11 residues. Trimming took off 3 bases at V and 7 bases at J, with 6 bases between the two ends. CDR3 in amino acids: CATSRDGEAFF. The CDR3 nucleotides read TGTGCCACCAGCAGGGACGGTGAAGCTTTCTTT.

With regard to this clonotype: A read error may account for a junction end that differs from germline. The V call is TRBV5-6, the J call TRBJ2-1, with D possibly being TRBD1 or TRBD2 (5 bases each). In germline, CDR1 is SGHDT, CDR2 YYEEEE. The CDR3 is 15 amino acids. The CDR3 sequence is CASSFGAHSYNGQFF. CDR3 DNA sequence: TGTGCCAGCAGCTTCGGGGCTCACTCCTACAATGGGCAGTTCTTC.

The chain recombines TRBV20-1 with TRBJ1-5; tentative D call: TRBD1 (5 bases). V was cut by 6 bases and J by 0 bases, with 6 bases left in between. The length of the CDR3 is 12 residues. Germline CDR1 and CDR2: DFQATT and SNEGSKA (reference sequence). CDR3 sequence (DNA): TGCAGTGCCGGACATAGCAATCAGCCCCAGCATTTT. The encoded protein is CSAGHSNQPQHF.

The chain uses TRBV12-3 or TRBV12-4 and TRBJ2-1; D perhaps matches TRBD2 (5 bases). This CDR3 is 14 amino acids long. V shed 5 bases and J shed 6 bases, with 14 bases lying between them. CDR3 sequence reads: CASSPTGEINEQFF. For the CDR3, the DNA is TGTGCCAGCAGTCCGACTGGGGAGATCAATGAGCAGTTCTTC.

The V call is TRBV27, the J call TRBJ2-7, with 9 bases that match TRBD1. The CDR3 loop spans 14 amino acids. The germline V gene encodes CDR1 MNHEY and CDR2 SMNVEV (reference sequence). The V segment lost 10 bases and the J segment 6 bases; nucleotides outside the gene matches: 13. CDR3 loop: CATRPGQGFSEQYV. CDR3 bases: TGTGCCACCCGCCCGGGACAGGGTTTTAGCGAGCAGTACGTC.

This clonotype showed up just a few times. CDR3 DNA: TGTGCCACCAGTGACAGTATTATGGTCTCTGGGGCCAACGTCCTGACTTTC. Translated, it gives CATSDSIMVSGANVLTF. The chain joins TRBV24-1 to TRBJ2-6, with D unclear. V gave up 4 bases and J gave up 0 bases, with 12 bases separating them. Germline V CDR1 and CDR2: KGHDR, SFDVKD. This CDR3 contains 17 residues.

This clonotype has a count of ten or more. This chain connects TRBV6-5 to TRBJ2-7; D could derive from TRBD1 or TRBD2 (5 bases each). V gave up 4 bases and J gave up 3 bases, with 13 bases separating them. The CDR3 sequence is 14 residues long. Germline CDR1 is MNHEY and CDR2 is SVGAGI. The CDR3 nucleotides are TGTGCCAGCAGTTTATCAGGGAGTGACTACGAGCAGTACTTC. Amino acid sequence: CASSLSGSDYEQYF.

This clonotype occurred many times. V and J are TRBV12-3 or TRBV12-4 and TRBJ2-1; D unresolved. Between the trimmed V and J ends, which lost 3 bases and 3 bases, there was a span of 6 bases. The length of the CDR3 is 13 residues. DNA of the CDR3: TGTGCCAGCAGTTTGATCATCTACAATGAGCAGTTCTTC. Translating it yields CASSLIIYNEQFF.

There are many counts of this clonotype. The genes are TRBV3-1 and TRBJ2-7; D is perhaps TRBD1 or TRBD2 (5 bases each). Trimming pared 6 bases from V and 8 bases from J, leaving 20 bases between. The germline CDR1 and CDR2 sequences are LGHDT and YNNKEL (reference sequence). This CDR3 has 14 amino acids. The chain's CDR3 is CASSSSPGTAKQYV. Written as DNA, the CDR3 is TGTGCCAGCAGTTCTTCCCCAGGGACGGCGAAGCAGTACGTC.

The chain recombines TRBV3-1 with TRBJ2-1, with 8 bases fitting TRBD2. The CDR3 sequence is 15 residues long. Germline V gene sequence: CDR1 LGHDT, CDR2 YNNKEL (reference sequence). After removal of 8 bases from V and 0 bases from J, the junction contained 6 bases not matched to a gene. The CDR3 loop is CASQSSGSSYNEQFF. Here the CDR3 DNA reads TGTGCCAGCCAGTCAAGCGGGAGCTCCTACAATGAGCAGTTCTTC.

This clonotype was found a few times. This chain links TRBV12-3 or TRBV12-4 with TRBJ1-3, with D unresolved. Trimming cost V 3 bases and J 4 bases, with 13 bases left between them. This CDR3 is 15 amino acids long. Here the CDR3 reads CASSFFSGPGNTIYF. CDR3 in DNA: TGTGCCAGCAGTTTTTTTTCCGGGCCGGGAAACACCATATATTTT.

This clonotype has ten or more counts. V gene TRBV12-3 or TRBV12-4 combines with J gene TRBJ1-6; D call uncertain. The ends were cut back, 8 bases at V and 6 bases at J, with 11 bases in the middle. CDR3 size: 13 residues. The CDR3 nucleotides are TGTGCCAGCTCTTGGGCTAGTAATTCACCCCTCCACTTT. Translating it yields CASSWASNSPLHF.

There are many counts of this clonotype. The V call is TRBV12-3 or TRBV12-4, the J call TRBJ1-6; 7 nucleotides line up with TRBD1. Trimming took 6 bases from V and 0 from J; bases not matched to a gene: 2. The CDR3 runs to 15 residues. For the CDR3, the DNA is TGTGCCAGCAGGCCAGGGGGCTCCTATAATTCACCCCTCCACTTT. It translates to CASRPGGSYNSPLHF.

In this sample, this clonotype turned up a few times. This chain links TRBV7-9 with TRBJ2-5; tentatively, D is TRBD1 or TRBD2 (5 bases each). Between the trimmed V and J ends, which lost 5 bases and 7 bases, there was a span of 17 bases. The CDR3 length is 14 residues. The germline CDR1 and CDR2 sequences are SEHNR and FQNEAQ (reference sequence). The CDR3 nucleotides are TGTGCCAGCAGCCACCCCCTCTGGGACGGGACCCAGTACTTC. Translating it yields CASSHPLWDGTQYF. The entire variable domain, with the rest obtained from reference TRBV7-9 and TRBJ2-5, is as follows: DTGVSQNPRHKITKRGQNVTFRCDPISEHNRLYWYRQTLGQGPEFLTYFQNEAQLEKSRLLSDRFSAERPKGSFSTLEIQRTEQGDSAMYLCASSHPLWDGTQYFGPGTRLLVL.